The present entry profiles one TCR beta chain with its context. Sample time point: blood 2 weeks post-SBRT. Treatment denoted: 15 Gy SBRT to primary tumor, nephrectomy 4 weeks later. This renal cell carcinoma was of the clear cell type. These data originate in a study of radiation and T cells in renal cell carcinoma. Looking at the study overall: Nephrectomy followed 15 Gy stereotactic body radiation by 4 weeks.

Only in-frame clones appear in the TCRdb table, and some are missing; sequencing was by immunoSEQ multiplex PCR. Seen here are 150,000 to 160,000 clones, 80% to 90% observed once, and the top ten hold roughly 13%. The TCR comes from a woman between 50 and 59 years old with renal cell carcinoma. Sequenced material: blood, taken from a patient whose treatment included radiotherapy and nephrectomy.

CDR3 region: CASLSTGGNEKLFF. The DNA of the CDR3 is TGTGCCAGCCTCTCGACAGGGGGGAATGAAAAACTGTTTTTT. The chain combines TRBV19 with TRBJ1-4; TRBD1 matches 9 bases. The CDR3 is 14 amino acids. Trimming cost V 9 bases and J 5 bases; bases outside gene matches: 7. Germline CDR1 is LNHDA and CDR2 is SQIVND (reference sequence).